This T cell receptor (beta chain) is drawn from a study of cytotoxic CD8 clonotypes in ibrutinib-treated CLL. Background on the study: Per sample, productive templates averaged 255,043 and productive rearrangements averaged approximately 90,000. Broader study findings: Baseline levels were approached again at progression, after clonality had risen at ibrutinib response.

The count of this clone is one. The antigen is undetermined. Measured with immunoSEQ multiplex PCR; TCRdb has only the in-frame clones, and not every one. The sample shows around 250,000 clones, 60% to 75% of them seen only once. CDR1 and CDR2 (germline): SGHRS, YFSETQ. Trimming cost V 3 bases and J 4 bases, with 25 bases left between them. This CDR3 is 19 amino acids long. The starting material was PBMCs, obtained after 24 months of ibrutinib treatment. The chain uses TRBV5-1 and TRBJ1-4; tentatively, D is TRBD1 (5 bases). This clonotype originated in a human donor with chronic lymphocytic leukemia. CDR3 loop: CASSSDRLTGPDINEKLFF. DNA of the CDR3: TGCGCCAGCAGCTCGGATCGGCTCACAGGACCCGATATTAATGAAAAACTGTTTTTT.